These T cell receptor beta chains were read from a single sample in a study of shared clonotypes between healthy human individuals. Sequencing used immunoSEQ multiplex PCR; TCRdb keeps in-frame clones, though not all of them. Here the sample spans 2 million to 2.5 million clones, almost 96% being singletons. What was sequenced was naive CD4+ T cells sorted from blood. The receptors were gathered from a man aged 18-30 years in good health. Both conserved end residues are part of each CDR3. The D gene is left open where the match is weak. Clone size is stated in some rows and not others, as once, few, many or a class when expanded.

abundance	v_gene	d_gene	j_gene	CDR3aa	CDR3nt
-	TRBV9	-	TRBJ2-7	CASSVGGDLSLGANEQYF	TGTGCCAGCAGCGTAGGTGGGGACCTTTCACTAGGGGCCAACGAGCAGTACTTC
few	TRBV6-6	TRBD1	TRBJ1-6	CASNPGQENSPLHF	TGTGCCAGCAACCCGGGACAGGAAAATTCACCCCTCCACTTT
-	TRBV11-3	-	TRBJ2-2	CASSLLRSPGPGELFF	TGTGCCAGCAGCTTATTGAGGTCCCCAGGCCCCGGGGAGCTGTTTTTT
-	TRBV28	-	TRBJ2-2	CASSFNLARELFF	TGTGCCAGCAGTTTTAATCTAGCCCGGGAGCTGTTTTTT
-	TRBV6-7	-	TRBJ2-1	CASSYPLGGEGATDEQFF	TGTGCCAGCAGTTACCCCCTTGGCGGGGAGGGGGCAACCGATGAGCAGTTCTTC
-	TRBV5-1	TRBD1	TRBJ1-4	CASSLQGATNEKLFF	TGCGCCAGCAGCTTGCAGGGGGCAACTAATGAAAAACTGTTTTTT
-	TRBV29-1	-	TRBJ2-7	CSVSAGSYEQYF	TGCAGCGTTTCCGCCGGTTCCTACGAGCAGTACTTC
-	TRBV30	TRBD1	TRBJ2-5	CAWSVGVTGGGETQYF	TGTGCCTGGAGTGTAGGGGTCACAGGGGGCGGAGAGACCCAGTACTTC
-	TRBV15	TRBD1	TRBJ1-2	CATSIRTGQGYTF	TGTGCCACCAGCATTCGGACAGGGCAGGGCTACACCTTC
-	TRBV25-1	TRBD1	TRBJ1-2	CASSGNRTGQGYTF	TGTGCCAGCAGTGGAAATCGGACAGGGCAGGGCTACACCTTC
-	TRBV6-1	-	TRBJ1-2	CASSEVGGTTGGYTF	TGTGCCAGCAGTGAAGTTGGGGGGACGACAGGTGGCTACACCTTC
-	TRBV7-8	-	TRBJ1-5	CASSLGSRDNQPQHF	TGTGCCAGCAGCTTAGGGTCCAGGGACAATCAGCCCCAGCATTTT
-	TRBV7-6	-	TRBJ2-5	CASSSVLQDETQYF	TGTGCCAGCAGCTCTGTACTACAGGACGAGACCCAGTACTTC
-	TRBV5-1	-	TRBJ2-2	CASSRRPELDTGELFF	TGCGCCAGCAGCCGTAGACCCGAATTGGACACCGGGGAGCTGTTTTTT
-	TRBV6-1	-	TRBJ2-3	CASSEWGSWGSTDTQYF	TGTGCCAGCAGTGAATGGGGTTCGTGGGGGTCTACAGATACGCAGTATTTT
-	TRBV7-2	-	TRBJ2-5	CASSQPGNQETQYF	TGTGCCAGCAGCCAGCCGGGGAACCAAGAGACCCAGTACTTC
-	TRBV10-1	TRBD2	TRBJ2-2	CASSGLAPTGELFF	TGCGCCAGCAGTGGACTAGCACCCACCGGGGAGCTGTTTTTT
-	TRBV9	TRBD1	TRBJ2-3	CASSTRTGQSTDTQYF	TGTGCCAGCAGCACTCGGACAGGCCAAAGCACAGATACGCAGTATTTT
-	TRBV18	-	TRBJ1-3	CASSPQGSLSGNTIYF	TGTGCCAGCTCACCACAGGGGTCCCTCTCTGGAAACACCATATATTTT
-	TRBV29-1	TRBD2	TRBJ2-1	CSVDGGSGRWSYNEQFF	TGCAGCGTTGATGGGGGCAGCGGGAGATGGTCCTACAATGAGCAGTTCTTC
-	TRBV2	-	TRBJ1-5	CASRSPEVGQPQHF	TGTGCCAGCAGAAGCCCGGAGGTGGGTCAGCCCCAGCATTTT
-	TRBV30	TRBD1	TRBJ1-2	CAWSVQTGDGYTF	TGTGCCTGGAGTGTCCAGACAGGGGATGGCTACACCTTC
-	TRBV5-1	-	TRBJ1-4	CASSLGQGREKLFF	TGCGCCAGCAGCTTGGGCCAGGGGCGTGAAAAACTGTTTTTT
-	TRBV9	-	TRBJ1-1	CASSLRDTEAFF	TGTGCCAGCAGCCTCCGGGACACTGAAGCTTTCTTT
-	TRBV29-1	-	TRBJ2-5	CSVDSGTQKQETQYF	TGCAGCGTTGATTCCGGAACTCAAAAGCAAGAGACCCAGTACTTC
-	TRBV7-9	-	TRBJ2-7	CASSSPRASYEQYF	TGTGCCAGCAGCTCCCCCCGGGCCTCCTACGAGCAGTACTTC
-	TRBV18	-	TRBJ1-5	CASSTQSNQPQHF	TGTGCCAGCTCCACACAGAGTAATCAGCCCCAGCATTTT
-	TRBV7-9	TRBD2	TRBJ2-1	CASSFLAGGVGEQFF	TGTGCCAGCAGCTTCCTAGCGGGAGGAGTTGGTGAGCAGTTCTTC
-	TRBV10-3	-	TRBJ2-7	CAISQGPEQYF	TGTGCCATCAGCCAGGGCCCAGAGCAGTACTTC
-	TRBV25-1	-	TRBJ1-2	CASSESDRLSGGYTF	TGTGCCAGCAGTGAATCGGACAGACTCTCGGGTGGCTACACCTTC
-	TRBV2	-	TRBJ2-7	CASRTLSYEQYF	TGTGCCAGCAGGACCCTTTCCTACGAGCAGTACTTC
-	TRBV6-5	-	TRBJ2-5	CASSIGLQETQYF	TGTGCCAGCAGTATCGGATTGCAAGAGACCCAGTACTTC
-	TRBV9	-	TRBJ1-4	CASSVAGARGLEKLFF	TGTGCCAGCAGCGTAGCTGGGGCCAGGGGTCTCGAAAAACTGTTTTTT
-	TRBV29-1	-	TRBJ2-7	CSVDLGNSYEQYF	TGCAGCGTAGACCTTGGAAACTCCTACGAGCAGTACTTC
-	TRBV11-2	TRBD1	TRBJ2-3	CASSLWGQYHTDTQYF	TGTGCCAGCAGCTTATGGGGACAGTACCACACAGATACGCAGTATTTT
once	TRBV14	-	TRBJ1-6	CASSQRSGHYNSPLHF	TGTGCCAGCAGCCAAAGGTCAGGACACTATAATTCACCCCTCCACTTT
-	TRBV6-5	TRBD1	TRBJ1-3	CASRRTGPGNTIYF	TGTGCCAGCAGGCGGACAGGGCCTGGAAACACCATATATTTT
-	TRBV18	-	TRBJ1-6	CASSPANNSPLHF	TGTGCCAGCTCACCTGCAAATAATTCACCCCTCCACTTT
-	TRBV12-5	TRBD1	TRBJ1-5	CASGFGDRDSGNQPQHF	TGTGCTAGTGGTTTTGGGGACAGGGATTCAGGCAATCAGCCCCAGCATTTT
-	TRBV5-1	-	TRBJ2-2	CASSLGDTTNTGELFF	TGCGCCAGCAGCTTGGGGGACACCACGAACACCGGGGAGCTGTTTTTT